This T cell receptor (beta chain) was documented in a study of blood T cells in healthy people across ages. Study results and caveats: No conclusive comparison of naive versus antigen-experienced cells was possible with unsorted PBMCs. Fewer expanded clones and more diversity marked long-lived versus aged donors.

A second PCR, run for about 6 to 12 cycles, used a sample-barcoded 5' primer plus a J-beta primer mix. Each cDNA molecule was tagged by a template-switch adaptor that had 12 random nucleotides. TCRdb re-called the 5' RACE reads through MiXCR, storing one row per CDR3 protein. The data contain 1.4 million to 1.5 million distinct CDR3 sequences, 42% of them singletons. Trimming removed 2 bases at V and 4 bases at J, with 17 bases between. Germline CDR1 LGHDT, CDR2 YNNKEL (reference sequence). The CDR3 covers 16 residues. In regard to this clonotype: What it recognizes is unknown.

Sequenced: blood. This clonotype was obtained from a woman aged 18-29 years in good health. The J gene is TRBJ1-2, the V gene TRBV3-1, with a possible D match to TRBD1 (6 bases). CDR3 coding DNA: TGTGCCAGCAGCCAATCCTGGAAGGGGGTCGGCTATGGCTACACCTTC. Translation gives CASSQSWKGVGYGYTF.